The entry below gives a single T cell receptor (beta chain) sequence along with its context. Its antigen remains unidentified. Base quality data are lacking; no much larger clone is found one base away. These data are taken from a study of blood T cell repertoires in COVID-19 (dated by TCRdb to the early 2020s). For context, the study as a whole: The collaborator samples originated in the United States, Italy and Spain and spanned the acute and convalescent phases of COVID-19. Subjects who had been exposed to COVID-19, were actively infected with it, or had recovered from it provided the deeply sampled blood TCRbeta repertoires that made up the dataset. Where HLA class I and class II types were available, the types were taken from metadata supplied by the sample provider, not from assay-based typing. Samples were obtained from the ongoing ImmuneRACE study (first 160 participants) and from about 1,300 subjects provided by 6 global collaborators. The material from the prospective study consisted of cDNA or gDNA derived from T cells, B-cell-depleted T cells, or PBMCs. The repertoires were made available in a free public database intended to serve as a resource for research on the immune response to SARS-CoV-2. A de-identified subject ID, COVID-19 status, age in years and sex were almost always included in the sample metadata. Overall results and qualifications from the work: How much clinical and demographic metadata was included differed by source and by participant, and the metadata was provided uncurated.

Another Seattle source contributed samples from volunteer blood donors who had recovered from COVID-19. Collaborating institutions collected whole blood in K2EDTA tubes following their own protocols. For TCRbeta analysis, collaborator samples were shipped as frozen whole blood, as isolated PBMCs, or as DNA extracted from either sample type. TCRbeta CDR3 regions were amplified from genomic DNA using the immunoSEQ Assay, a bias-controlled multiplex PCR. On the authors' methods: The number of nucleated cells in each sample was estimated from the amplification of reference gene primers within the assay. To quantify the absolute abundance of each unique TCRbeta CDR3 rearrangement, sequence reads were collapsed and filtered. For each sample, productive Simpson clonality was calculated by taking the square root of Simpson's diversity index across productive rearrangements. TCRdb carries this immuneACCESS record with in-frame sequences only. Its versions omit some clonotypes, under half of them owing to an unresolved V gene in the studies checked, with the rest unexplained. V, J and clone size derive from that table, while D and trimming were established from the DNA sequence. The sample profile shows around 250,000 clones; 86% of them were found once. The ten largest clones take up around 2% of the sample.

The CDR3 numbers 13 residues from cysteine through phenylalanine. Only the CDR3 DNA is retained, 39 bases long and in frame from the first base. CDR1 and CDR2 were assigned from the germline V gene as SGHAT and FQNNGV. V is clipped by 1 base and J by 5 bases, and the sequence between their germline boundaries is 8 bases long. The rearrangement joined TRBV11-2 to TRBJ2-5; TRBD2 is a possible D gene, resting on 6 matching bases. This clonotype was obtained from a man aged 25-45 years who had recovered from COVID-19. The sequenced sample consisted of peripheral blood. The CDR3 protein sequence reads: CASSLGLAETQYF. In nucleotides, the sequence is TGTGCCAGCAGCTTAGGGCTAGCGGAGACCCAGTACTTC.